Here is one T cell receptor beta chain with its context. Its antigen is as yet unknown. Amplification used 60 Vbeta primers and 13 Jbeta primers. The repertoire was sequenced with immunoSEQ multiplex PCR; TCRdb's copy has only in-frame clones and lacks some. This table holds 85,000 to 95,000 clones, over 55% found once. The entry originates in a study of cytomegalovirus exposure and HLA in healthy donors. Study results and limitations: Beyond CMV serostatus, there was no information to go on about immune exposure. Earlier results showed most TCR beta V segments being productive about 87% or about 30% of the time.

CDR3 length: 14 residues. Per germline, CDR1 SGHNT and CDR2 YENEEA. J gave up 7 bases and V 1 base, and 6 bases lay outside the gene matches. This sequence joins TRBV11-3 and TRBJ1-1, with 7 bases that match TRBD1. The receptor was isolated from a woman aged 30 to 39 in good health and CMV-seronegative. The material sequenced was PBMCs. The CDR3 DNA sequence: TGTGCCAGCAGCTTAGGGGGGACAGCCATTGAAGCTTTCTTT. Translation: CASSLGGTAIEAFF.